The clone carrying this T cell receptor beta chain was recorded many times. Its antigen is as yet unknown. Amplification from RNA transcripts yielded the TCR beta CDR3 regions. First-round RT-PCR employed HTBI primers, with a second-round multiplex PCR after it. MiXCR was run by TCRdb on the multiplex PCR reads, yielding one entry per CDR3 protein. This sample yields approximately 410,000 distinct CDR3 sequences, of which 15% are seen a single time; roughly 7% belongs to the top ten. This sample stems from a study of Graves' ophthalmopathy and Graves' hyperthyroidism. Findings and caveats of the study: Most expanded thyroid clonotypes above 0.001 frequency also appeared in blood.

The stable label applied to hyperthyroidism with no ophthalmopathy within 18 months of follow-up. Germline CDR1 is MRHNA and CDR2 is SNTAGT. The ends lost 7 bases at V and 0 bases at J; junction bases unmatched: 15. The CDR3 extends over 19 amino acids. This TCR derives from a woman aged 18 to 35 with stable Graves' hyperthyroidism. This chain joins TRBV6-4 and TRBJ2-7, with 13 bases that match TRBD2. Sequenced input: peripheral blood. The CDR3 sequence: CASNTNPGLAGSSSYEQYF. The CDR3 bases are TGTGCCAGCAATACCAACCCGGGACTAGCGGGGTCCAGCTCCTACGAGCAGTACTTC.